This T cell receptor (beta chain) originates from a study of cytomegalovirus exposure and HLA in healthy donors. Study-level information: There were roughly 110 million unique TCR beta sequences, drawn from some 180 million T cells, in an earlier analysis. Findings and caveats of the study: Most sequenced TCRs were rare (though some public TCRs occurred in many donors). Information on immune exposure was restricted to one variable (CMV serostatus). In vitro assays verified that three CMV-associated chains recognized CMV antigens specifically.

Germline CDR1 reads SGHNT; CDR2 reads YENEEA. The CDR3 length is 17 residues. V dropped 1 base and J dropped 1; count of bases not matched to a gene: 7. Remarks on this clone: Its target is not known.

PCR used 60 Vbeta primers and 13 Jbeta primers. Method: immunoSEQ multiplex PCR; TCRdb's copy keeps in-frame clones and lacks some. This table has approximately 150,000 clones, about 80% appearing once. The TCR was taken from a middle-aged man in good health and CMV-seronegative. The chain couples TRBV11-3 to TRBJ2-3; 8 positions agree with TRBD1. The sample taken for sequencing was PBMCs. CDR3 bases: TGTGCCAGCAGCTTAGGGACCGGGACAGGAGGCACAGATACGCAGTATTTT. This translates into CASSLGTGTGGTDTQYF.